This passage covers 21 T cell receptor beta chains from one sample sequenced in a study of T-cell memory formation after mild COVID-19. MiXCR, applied by TCRdb to the 5' RACE reads, yields one record per CDR3 protein. Of a few hundred thousand distinct CDR3 sequences in the sample, about 20% were seen once. Sequencing input: PBMCs or a T cell subset sorted from them (not recorded which). The origin of the receptors is an adult woman who had mild COVID-19 (a few samples of this study predate the infection). Cell type and time point are not known.

The rearrangement links TRBV11-2 to TRBJ2-2; 10 positions agree with TRBD1. Germline V gives CDR1 SGHAT, CDR2 FQNNGV. The CDR3 runs to 18 residues. V was clipped by 0 bases and J by 4 bases; unmatched bases: 8. DNA of the CDR3: TGTGCCAGCAGCTTAGACCCGCCGGGACAGGGGATCACCGGGGAGCTGTTTTTT. It yields the protein CASSLDPPGQGITGELFF. The full variable domain, its missing parts supplied by reference TRBV11-2 and TRBJ2-2, is EAGVAQSPRYKIIEKRQSVAFWCNPISGHATLYWYQQILGQGPKLLIQFQNNGVVDDSQLPKDRFSAERLKGVDSTLKIQPAKLEDSAVYLCASSLDPPGQGITGELFFGEGSRLTVL.

This clonotype was counted only a few times. V is TRBV18 and J is TRBJ1-2; D gene ambiguous. V lost 0 bases and J 4 bases, leaving 6 bases between the germline ends. The CDR3 is 13 residues long. In germline, CDR1 is KGHSH, CDR2 LQKENI. This CDR3 is CASSPPDGYGYTF. As DNA, the CDR3 is TGTGCCAGCTCACCACCCGACGGCTATGGCTACACCTTC.

The rearrangement links TRBV6-5 to TRBJ2-7; D not certain. V lost 2 bases and J 10 bases, leaving 9 bases between the germline ends. The CDR3 is made up of 11 amino acids. Germline V CDR1 and CDR2: MNHEY, SVGAGI. CDR3 sequence: CASSYSGVQYF. The CDR3 nucleotides read TGTGCCAGCAGTTACAGTGGGGTCCAGTACTTC.

The gene calls are TRBV5-1 and TRBJ1-6; perhaps TRBD1 as D (5 bases). V lost 3 bases to trimming and J lost 0 bases, with 19 bases between them. Germline V gene sequence: CDR1 SGHRS, CDR2 YFSETQ. CDR3 length: 19 amino acids. The CDR3 loop is CASSSPPGTESSYNSPLHF. The CDR3 DNA sequence: TGCGCCAGCAGCTCCCCCCCCGGGACTGAGAGCTCCTATAATTCACCCCTCCACTTT.

The chain links TRBV7-9 to TRBJ2-5; 9 bases agree with TRBD2. The CDR3 has 14 residues. The V gene end was trimmed by 3 bases and the J gene end by 5 bases; junction bases not matched to a gene: 4. Germline V CDR1 and CDR2: SEHNR, FQNEAQ (reference sequence). The CDR3 DNA follows: TGTGCCAGCAGCTTCCTAGCGGGAAGGGAGACCCAGTACTTC. Protein product: CASSFLAGRETQYF.

The rearrangement links TRBV19 to TRBJ2-3, with 10 bases that match TRBD2. Trimming at V came to 3 bases and at J to 0 bases, leaving 9 bases not matched to a gene. The CDR3 is made up of 18 amino acids. Per the germline V gene, CDR1 is LNHDA and CDR2 is SQIVND (reference sequence). The CDR3 DNA reads TGTGCCAGTAGTATCTTAGCGGGAGGCCCGATAAGCACAGATACGCAGTATTTT. Its translation: CASSILAGGPISTDTQYF. Variable domain in full (rest from reference TRBV19 and TRBJ2-3): DGGITQSPKYLFRKEGQNVTLSCEQNLNHDAMYWYRQDPGQGLRLIYYSQIVNDFQKGDIAEGYSVSREKKESFPLTVTSAQKNPTAFYLCASSILAGGPISTDTQYFGPGTRLTVL.

The chain links TRBV9 to TRBJ2-2; TRBD1 might be the D (6 bases). The germline V and J ends were trimmed by 0 bases and 6 bases, with 6 bases remaining between them. CDR1 and CDR2 from the germline V gene are SGDLS and YYNGEE. This CDR3 is built from 13 residues. The CDR3 region is CASSVEGAGELFF. CDR3 bases: TGTGCCAGCAGCGTAGAGGGGGCCGGGGAGCTGTTTTTT.

The chain uses TRBV7-8 and TRBJ2-1; TRBD2 matches at 8 bases. CDR3 length: 15 residues. CDR1 SGHVS and CDR2 FQNEAQ come from the germline V gene. V dropped 8 bases and J dropped 3; count of bases not matched to a gene: 9. This CDR3 is CASSLGRAVYNEQFF. The DNA of the CDR3 is TGTGCCAGCTCCCTCGGGAGGGCCGTCTACAATGAGCAGTTCTTC.

The chain couples TRBV20-1 to TRBJ1-5; the match to TRBD1 covers 7 bases. Germline V CDR1 and CDR2: DFQATT, SNEGSKA (reference sequence). Trimming at V came to 3 bases and at J to 7 bases, leaving 9 bases not matched to a gene. This CDR3 has 14 residues. CDR3 sequence: CSASRGGEDQPQHF. The CDR3 DNA is TGCAGTGCTAGTCGAGGGGGCGAGGACCAGCCCCAGCATTTT.

This chain joins TRBV7-2 and TRBJ2-5, with 10 positions matching TRBD1. The CDR3 consists of 14 residues. Germline CDR1 is SGHTA and CDR2 is FQGNSA. The J segment lost 9 bases and the V segment lost 7 bases, leaving 11 bases of the junction unmatched. CDR3 loop: CASTLTRQGAAQYF. In DNA, the CDR3 is TGTGCCAGCACCCTAACCCGACAGGGGGCGGCCCAGTACTTC.

The V call is TRBV19, the J call TRBJ2-3; 13 bases agree with TRBD2. Germline V gene lookup returns CDR1 LNHDA and CDR2 SQIVND (reference sequence). Trimming removed 1 base from V and 4 bases from J; junction bases left unmatched: 5. This CDR3 contains 17 residues. The CDR3 loop reads CASSIVRTSGRPDTQYF. In DNA form, the CDR3 reads TGTGCCAGTAGTATAGTTCGGACTAGCGGGAGACCAGATACGCAGTATTTT. The full variable domain, completed using reference TRBV19 and TRBJ2-3, is DGGITQSPKYLFRKEGQNVTLSCEQNLNHDAMYWYRQDPGQGLRLIYYSQIVNDFQKGDIAEGYSVSREKKESFPLTVTSAQKNPTAFYLCASSIVRTSGRPDTQYFGPGTRLTVL.

This chain links TRBV28 with TRBJ2-2; the match to TRBD2 covers 10 bases. The CDR3 length is 16 residues. Germline-derived CDR1 and CDR2 are MDHEN and SYDVKM. With V trimmed by 7 bases and J by 9 bases, 14 bases remained unmatched. CDR3 sequence reads: CASKGPRSGRPRELFF. CDR3 DNA: TGTGCCAGCAAAGGACCTCGTAGCGGGAGGCCCCGGGAGCTGTTTTTT.

The V gene is TRBV3-1, the J gene TRBJ2-5; D remains unclear. Germline CDR1 is LGHDT and CDR2 is YNNKEL (reference sequence). V lost 0 bases and J 3 bases, leaving 11 bases between the germline ends. The CDR3 consists of 15 residues. The CDR3 loop is CASSQDVPRKETQYF. The CDR3 bases are TGTGCCAGCAGCCAAGATGTCCCCCGGAAAGAGACCCAGTACTTC.

The chain is built from TRBV19 and TRBJ1-5; 11 bases fit TRBD1. Germline CDR1 LNHDA, CDR2 SQIVND (reference sequence). The CDR3 totals 14 residues. The ends lost 3 bases at V and 9 bases at J; junction bases unmatched: 4. The CDR3 here is CASSMGGQGVPQHF. The CDR3 region has the DNA TGTGCCAGTAGTATGGGGGGACAGGGGGTGCCCCAGCATTTT.

This rearrangement joins TRBV5-1 to TRBJ1-2; D may be TRBD1 (6 bases). The ends were cut back, 4 bases at V and 7 bases at J, with 14 bases in the middle. The CDR3 loop spans 13 amino acids. CDR1 is SGHRS and CDR2 is YFSETQ in the germline V gene. The chain's CDR3 is CASSEQGVSGYTF. In nucleotides, the CDR3 is TGCGCCAGCAGCGAACAGGGAGTGAGTGGCTACACCTTC.

V usage is TRBV4-1 and J usage is TRBJ2-7; 9 positions agree with TRBD1. Germline V lookup: CDR1 MGHRA, CDR2 YSYEKL. The V gene end was trimmed by 3 bases and the J gene end by 2 bases; junction bases not matched to a gene: 8. The CDR3 is made up of 16 amino acids. The CDR3 loop reads CASSQEDRGIAYEQYF. The DNA of the CDR3 is TGCGCCAGCAGCCAGGAAGACAGGGGGATCGCCTACGAGCAGTACTTC.

The rearrangement links TRBV30 to TRBJ2-3; no definite D call. This CDR3 region has 13 residues. Germline V lookup: CDR1 GTSNPN, CDR2 SVGIG (reference sequence). The V gene lost 0 bases and the J gene lost 3 bases, with 7 bases spanning the gap. The CDR3 protein is CAWSVLGTDTQYF. The CDR3 region has the DNA TGTGCCTGGAGTGTACTGGGGACAGATACGCAGTATTTT.

This clonotype was seen a handful of times. The chain recombines TRBV6-2 or TRBV6-3 with TRBJ1-5; no definite D call. This CDR3 is 16 amino acids long. Trimming cost V 2 bases and J 3 bases, with 14 bases left between them. The germline CDR1 and CDR2 sequences are MNHEY and SVGEGT. The CDR3 here is CASSYTVPTFNQPQHF. DNA for the CDR3: TGTGCCAGCAGTTACACTGTCCCTACCTTCAATCAGCCCCAGCATTTT.

The chain couples TRBV7-8 to TRBJ2-5, with 13 bases lining up with TRBD2. This CDR3 has 16 amino acids. Germline loops: CDR1 SGHVS, CDR2 FQNEAQ. Unmatched junction bases numbered 8, after V lost 8 bases and J lost 2 bases. The CDR3 sequence: CASASPGLAGQETQYF. CDR3 in DNA: TGTGCCAGCGCATCCCCGGGACTAGCGGGACAAGAGACCCAGTACTTC.

The chain uses TRBV6-5 and TRBJ2-2; 11 bases map to TRBD1. CDR1 is MNHEY, CDR2 SVGAGI, per germline. This CDR3 has 14 residues. V dropped 6 bases and J dropped 4; count of bases not matched to a gene: 1. The CDR3 coding sequence is TGTGCCAGCAGGGGACAGGGGGGCACCGGGGAGCTGTTTTTT. Its protein product is CASRGQGGTGELFF.

The V and J genes are TRBV9 and TRBJ2-1; no reliable D call. This CDR3 has 14 residues. Germline V gene data show CDR1 as SGDLS and CDR2 as YYNGEE. Trimming took off 3 bases at V and 2 bases at J, with 9 bases between the two ends. This CDR3 is CASSAGPTYNEQFF. CDR3 bases: TGTGCCAGCAGCGCCGGGCCAACCTACAATGAGCAGTTCTTC.